The 9 T cell receptor beta chains below all came from one sample that was sequenced in a study of blood T cell repertoires in COVID-19 (dated by TCRdb to between 2020 and 2021). The library was obtained by the immunoSEQ multiplex PCR assay. TCRdb took over this immuneACCESS table, retaining in-frame rearrangements with V and J assigned. Such tables are incomplete; in checked studies, under half of the missing clones stem from an unresolved V gene, and the remainder is unexplained. The sample records 310,000 or so clones, around 88% of which are singletons. The ten largest clonotypes hold under 2% of the sample. The sample comprised peripheral blood. The receptors were sampled from a woman aged 50 to 60 with acute or convalescent COVID-19.

This chain connects TRBV11-1 to TRBJ2-7; the match to TRBD2 covers 10 bases. V gave up 4 bases and J gave up 2 bases; unmatched junction bases: 5. CDR1 is SGHAT, CDR2 FQDESV, per germline (reference sequence). The CDR3 contains 15 residues. In nucleotides, the CDR3 is TGTGCCAGCAGCTCTGGACTAGCGGACGCCTACGAGCAGTACTTC. Protein product: CASSSGLADAYEQYF.

The chain links TRBV24-1 to TRBJ2-6, with 8 bases that match TRBD1. Looked up from germline, CDR1 is KGHDR and CDR2 is SFDVKD. The trim removed 5 bases at V and 0 bases at J, leaving 8 bases unmatched. The CDR3 sequence is 18 residues long. CDR3 residues: CATSGSGTGYSGANVLTF. The CDR3 coding sequence is TGTGCCACCAGTGGGTCCGGGACAGGCTACTCTGGGGCCAACGTCCTGACTTTC.

The rearrangement joins TRBV7-2 to TRBJ2-7; D not resolved. This CDR3 region has 14 residues. Germline values: CDR1 SGHTA, CDR2 FQGNSA. Trimming stripped 3 bases from V and 1 base from J, with 10 bases between. In nucleotides, the CDR3 is TGTGCCAGCAGCTTTCCCAGGTTTTCCTACGAGCAGTACTTC. Amino acid sequence: CASSFPRFSYEQYF.

The chain recombines TRBV10-2 with TRBJ2-5, with D perhaps TRBD1 (5 bases). The CDR3 runs to 16 residues. CDR1 is WSHSY, CDR2 SAAADI, per germline. V lost 6 bases to trimming and J lost 5 bases, with 22 bases between them. In DNA form, the CDR3 reads TGCGCCAGCAGGACACGTCAGGGCAGGGATATGGAGACCCAGTACTTC. This encodes CASRTRQGRDMETQYF.

The chain joins TRBV6-6 to TRBJ1-6; TRBD1 matches 10 bases. The germline V gene encodes CDR1 MNHNY and CDR2 SVGAGI (reference sequence). Trimming took 0 bases from V and 10 from J; bases not matched to a gene: 3. The CDR3 length is 15 residues. The CDR3 here is CASSYSRTGGSPLHF. DNA of the CDR3: TGTGCCAGCAGTTACTCGAGGACAGGGGGATCACCCCTCCACTTT.

There are a few counts of this clone. The genes are TRBV19 and TRBJ1-5; D call uncertain. The CDR3 sequence is 16 residues long. Trimming removed 5 bases at V and 4 bases at J, with 18 bases between. Germline V gene data show CDR1 as LNHDA and CDR2 as SQIVND (reference sequence). Written as DNA, the CDR3 is TGTGCCAGTAGTCCAATATTAGACAACTTTAATCAGCCCCAGCATTTT. Translated: CASSPILDNFNQPQHF.

The chain carries TRBV3-1 (or the pseudogene TRBV3-2) and TRBJ1-4, with D unresolved. V was trimmed by 6 bases and J by 8 bases, leaving 10 bases between them. Germline CDR1 and CDR2: LGHDT and YNNKEL (reference sequence). The CDR3 loop spans 12 amino acids. The DNA of the CDR3 is TGTGCCAGCAGGGGAGGCGGGGAAAAACTGTTTTTT. Translated, it gives CASRGGGEKLFF.

The chain is built from TRBV19 and TRBJ1-2; 8 bases line up with TRBD1. The V gene end was trimmed by 7 bases and the J gene end by 4 bases; junction bases not matched to a gene: 17. CDR1 is LNHDA and CDR2 is SQIVND in the germline V gene (reference sequence). The CDR3 covers 17 residues. The CDR3 DNA reads TGTGCCAGTACCGAGAGGGACAGGCAAAGAGGGCTCTATGGCTACACCTTC. This encodes CASTERDRQRGLYGYTF.

CDR3 amino acids: CASSPHPGQGSIDTQYF. CDR3 sequence (DNA): TGTGCCAGCAGTCCTCACCCGGGACAGGGGTCGATAGATACGCAGTATTTT. The chain has TRBV28 and TRBJ2-3; 10 bases are a match to TRBD1. Trimming cost V 5 bases and J 5 bases; bases outside gene matches: 13. The CDR3 has 17 residues. Germline assignment: CDR1 MDHEN and CDR2 SYDVKM.